The 8 T cell receptor beta chains below come from one sample, sequenced in a study of cytomegalovirus exposure and HLA in healthy donors. Use of 60 Vbeta and 13 Jbeta primers characterized the PCR. Only in-frame clones appear in the TCRdb table, and some are missing; sequencing was by immunoSEQ multiplex PCR. The repertoire holds 110,000 to 150,000 clones, with around 86% as singletons. Input material: PBMCs. The receptors originated from a female donor in good health and CMV-seronegative.

This chain joins TRBV7-6 and TRBJ2-6; the match to TRBD2 covers 10 bases. Germline V lookup: CDR1 SGHVS, CDR2 FNYEAQ. CDR3 length: 18 residues. V lost 1 base and J lost 3; bases outside the gene matches: 6. The CDR3 is CASSLDGLAGVGANVLTF. In nucleotides, the CDR3 is TGTGCCAGCAGCTTAGATGGGCTAGCGGGAGTTGGGGCCAACGTCCTGACTTTC.

This clone has only a few counts. This chain joins TRBV9 and TRBJ1-3, with D uncertain. Germline-derived CDR1 and CDR2 are SGDLS and YYNGEE. There are 12 residues in the CDR3. V was pared by 3 bases and J by 5 bases, with 6 bases between. Here the CDR3 reads CASSGDRNTIYF. DNA for the CDR3: TGTGCCAGCAGCGGAGATCGAAACACCATATATTTT.

The chain employs TRBV5-1 and TRBJ2-2; D is perhaps TRBD2 (7 bases). V was shortened by 4 bases and J by 0 bases, with 16 bases between the two germline ends. Germline V lookup: CDR1 SGHRS, CDR2 YFSETQ. This CDR3 is built from 17 residues. The CDR3, as DNA: TGCGCCAGCAGCCCGAGAGGGGGGGTGTCGAACACCGGGGAGCTGTTTTTT. It is translated as CASSPRGGVSNTGELFF.

The chain links TRBV6-1 to TRBJ1-4; D is perhaps TRBD1 (6 bases). Trimming left V 7 bases short and J 10 bases short, with 22 bases between. Germline assignment: CDR1 MNHNS and CDR2 SASEGT. The CDR3 is made up of 15 amino acids. The CDR3: CASTEGGLGVAKLFF. The CDR3 DNA follows: TGTGCCAGCACCGAAGGGGGTCTAGGAGTTGCAAAACTGTTTTTT.

This rearrangement joins TRBV6-1 to TRBJ1-2; 11 nucleotides agree with TRBD1. Germline-derived CDR1 and CDR2 are MNHNS and SASEGT. The V segment lost 4 bases and the J segment 4 bases; nucleotides outside the gene matches: 5. This CDR3 is built from 15 residues. CDR3 region: CASSGRDRGFYGYTF. The CDR3 region has the DNA TGTGCCAGCAGTGGCCGGGACAGGGGGTTCTATGGCTACACCTTC.

The chain carries TRBV30 and TRBJ2-7, with 9 bases matching TRBD1. This CDR3 comprises 14 residues. Germline loops: CDR1 GTSNPN, CDR2 SVGIG (reference sequence). The ends lost 7 bases at V and 5 bases at J; junction bases unmatched: 12. CDR3 region: CAFQGDREPDEQYF. The CDR3, as DNA: TGTGCCTTCCAGGGGGACAGGGAACCGGACGAGCAGTACTTC.

The chain is built from TRBV27 and TRBJ2-1; 13 bases match TRBD2. The J segment lost 11 bases and the V segment lost 1 base, leaving 11 bases of the junction unmatched. Germline CDR1 is MNHEY and CDR2 is SMNVEV (reference sequence). The CDR3 spans 17 residues. This chain's CDR3 is CASSLLTSGRAQGQQFF. The CDR3 coding sequence is TGTGCCAGCAGTTTATTAACTAGCGGGAGGGCCCAGGGGCAGCAGTTCTTC.

The gene calls are TRBV19 and TRBJ1-2; D gene ambiguous. The CDR3 totals 13 residues. V was shortened by 6 bases and J by 5 bases, with 13 bases between the two germline ends. CDR1 and CDR2 (germline): LNHDA, SQIVND (reference sequence). The CDR3 nucleotides are TGTGCCAGTAGCACCGGGGTTCGGTATGGCTACACCTTC. Residues: CASSTGVRYGYTF.